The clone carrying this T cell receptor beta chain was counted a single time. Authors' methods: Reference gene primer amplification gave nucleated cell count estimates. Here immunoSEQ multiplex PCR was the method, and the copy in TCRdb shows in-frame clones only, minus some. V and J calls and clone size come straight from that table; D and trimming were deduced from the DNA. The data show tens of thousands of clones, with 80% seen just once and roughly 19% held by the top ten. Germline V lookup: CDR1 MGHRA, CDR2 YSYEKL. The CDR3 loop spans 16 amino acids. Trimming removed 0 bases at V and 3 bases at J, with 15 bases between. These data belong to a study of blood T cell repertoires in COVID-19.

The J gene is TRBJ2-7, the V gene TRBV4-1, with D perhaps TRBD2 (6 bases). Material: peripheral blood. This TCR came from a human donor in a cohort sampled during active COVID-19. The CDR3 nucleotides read TGCGCCAGCAGCCAAGATATAACTAGCAGCCACTACGAGCAGTACTTC. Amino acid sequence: CASSQDITSSHYEQYF.